Presented here are 19 T cell receptor beta chains from one specimen sequenced in a study of T cells in Graves' hyperthyroidism and ophthalmopathy. Researchers amplified the TCR beta CDR3 regions from RNA transcripts. The HTBI primer set was used in a first-round RT-PCR of the TCR CDR3. Via MiXCR, TCRdb re-called the multiplex PCR reads, giving one row per CDR3 protein. The data contain 530,000 or so distinct CDR3 sequences, around 22% of them seen just once; the ten biggest clones take up roughly 10%. The sequencing input was blood. Every receptor here comes from a woman aged 25 to 39 with Graves' ophthalmopathy.

The J gene is TRBJ2-5, the V gene TRBV7-9, with D possibly TRBD1 on 5 matching bases. Trimming pared 5 bases from V and 11 bases from J, leaving 21 bases between. Per germline, CDR1 SEHNR and CDR2 FQNEAQ (reference sequence). There are 14 residues in the CDR3. CDR3 amino acids: CASSKPGPPGQQYF. Here the CDR3 DNA reads TGTGCCAGCAGCAAACCCGGACCTCCAGGACAACAGTACTTC.

This clonotype was recorded at least ten times. This chain connects TRBV27 to TRBJ1-5; tentatively, D is TRBD1 (6 bases). V dropped 8 bases and J dropped 9 bases, with 17 bases sitting between them. There are 13 residues in the CDR3. Germline V CDR1 and CDR2: MNHEY, SMNVEV (reference sequence). As DNA, the CDR3 is TGTGCCAGCGGCTGGCTCCAAGGGGGGCCCCAGCATTTT. This gives the protein CASGWLQGGPQHF.

This clonotype was counted ten times or more. The conserved phenylalanine or tryptophan is not found at the CDR3 terminus, so this likely reflects a read error. The genes are TRBV4-1 and TRBJ1-1; D is undetermined. Trimming cost V 0 bases and J 1 base, with 3 bases left between them. The CDR3 is 13 residues long. Germline loops: CDR1 MGHRA, CDR2 YSYEKL. The CDR3 spells CASSQETNTEAFS. The CDR3 coding sequence is TGCGCCAGCAGCCAAGAGACGAACACTGAAGCTTTCTCT.

The table lists this clonotype with a few counts. This chain uses TRBV11-1 with TRBJ2-2; 7 positions agree with TRBD1. The V and J ends lost 6 bases and 7 bases, in that order; junction bases with no gene match: 20. Per germline, CDR1 SGHAT and CDR2 FQDESV (reference sequence). The CDR3 contains 18 residues. The CDR3 protein is CASRLLGGRRADGGELFF. The CDR3 DNA is TGTGCCAGCAGACTCCTAGGGGGCCGAAGGGCAGATGGCGGGGAGCTGTTTTTT.

This chain joins TRBV7-9 and TRBJ1-1; D remains unclear. The germline gives CDR1 SEHNR, CDR2 FQNEAQ (reference sequence). V gave up 1 base and J gave up 3 bases, with 12 bases separating them. This CDR3 is built from 15 residues. CDR3 bases: TGTGCCAGCAGCTTAGGGTACTCGGGGTACACTGAAGCTTTCTTT. Its translation is CASSLGYSGYTEAFF.

This clonotype was recorded at least ten times. The chain links TRBV2 to TRBJ1-2; the D is unclear. Germline-derived CDR1 and CDR2 are SNHLY and FYNNEI. V was trimmed by 3 bases and J by 6 bases, leaving 11 bases between them. The CDR3 loop spans 13 amino acids. The CDR3 reads CASSDVKANGYTF. The CDR3 DNA reads as TGTGCCAGCAGTGATGTAAAGGCGAATGGCTACACCTTC.

The sample holds many counts of this clonotype. The V gene is TRBV28, the J gene TRBJ1-1; 7 nucleotides align to TRBD1. The CDR3 extends over 12 amino acids. V was clipped by 6 bases and J by 8 bases; unmatched bases: 6. CDR1 MDHEN and CDR2 SYDVKM come from the germline V gene. CDR3 amino acids: CASSQGTDEAFF. The CDR3 nucleotides are TGTGCCAGCAGCCAGGGGACAGACGAAGCTTTCTTT.

The table lists this clonotype with many counts. V gene TRBV29-1 combines with J gene TRBJ2-5, with 13 bases identical to TRBD2. Germline V gene lookup returns CDR1 SQVTM and CDR2 ANQGSEA. The length of the CDR3 is 16 residues. V shed 3 bases and J 5 bases; nucleotides not matched to a gene: 9. The CDR3 DNA reads TGCAGCGTTGACATACTAGCGGGAGGGCCGAGGGAGACCCAGTACTTC. It is translated as CSVDILAGGPRETQYF. The full variable domain, its missing parts supplied by reference TRBV29-1 and TRBJ2-5, is SAVISQKPSRDICQRGTSLTIQCQVDSQVTMMFWYRQQPGQSLTLIATANQGSEATYESGFVIDKFPISRPNLTFSTLTVSNMSPEDSSIYLCSVDILAGGPRETQYFGPGTRLLVL.

The rearrangement joins TRBV13 to TRBJ1-2, with 7 bases identical to TRBD1. The CDR3 has 17 residues. The germline gives CDR1 PRHDT, CDR2 FYEKMQ (reference sequence). V lost 5 bases, J lost 4 bases, and 16 bases stayed unmatched. CDR3 sequence reads: CASSPTPGQVQIYGYTF. CDR3 nucleotides: TGTGCCAGCAGCCCAACCCCTGGACAGGTTCAAATCTATGGCTACACCTTC.

This clonotype was recorded at least ten times. The chain recombines TRBV10-3 with TRBJ2-2; 10 bases agree with TRBD1. V shed 10 bases, J shed 7 bases, and the junction held 6 bases outside the gene matches. CDR1 is ENHRY and CDR2 is SYGVKD in the germline V gene. This CDR3 region has 13 residues. The CDR3 DNA sequence: TGTGCCACGGGACAGGGGAAGCACGGGGAGCTGTTTTTT. Its translation is CATGQGKHGELFF.

This chain joins TRBV6-1 and TRBJ1-5; D is unclear. Deletions cut 1 base from V and 0 bases from J, with 10 bases between. This CDR3 is 16 amino acids long. Germline CDR1 reads MNHNS; CDR2 reads SASEGT. As DNA, the CDR3 is TGTGCCAGCAGTGAAGACTGGGGTTATAGCAATCAGCCCCAGCATTTT. The encoded protein is CASSEDWGYSNQPQHF.

The chain joins TRBV20-1 to TRBJ2-7; TRBD1 aligns across 7 bases. CDR3 length: 12 amino acids. Germline loops: CDR1 DFQATT, CDR2 SNEGSKA (reference sequence). Losses at the gene ends were 6 bases for V and 3 bases for J; bases not matched to a gene: 5. Here the CDR3 DNA reads TGCAGTGCCGGGGACAGCTACTACGAGCAGTACTTC. This gives the protein CSAGDSYYEQYF.

This chain uses TRBV13 with TRBJ2-7, with D perhaps TRBD2 (6 bases). The V gene lost 5 bases and the J gene lost 5 bases, with 16 bases spanning the gap. CDR3 length equals 14 residues. Germline V gene sequence: CDR1 PRHDT, CDR2 FYEKMQ (reference sequence). This chain's CDR3 is CASSPTREIHEQYF. The DNA for the CDR3 is TGTGCCAGCAGCCCGACCCGGGAGATCCACGAGCAGTACTTC.

This clonotype was seen many times. CDR3 nucleotide sequence: TGTGCCAGGGCTGGGACACCTTACGAGCAGTACTTC. Translated, it gives CARAGTPYEQYF. The V and J genes are TRBV28 and TRBJ2-7; a weak D match, TRBD1 (6 bases). The CDR3 spans 12 residues. Between the trimmed V and J ends, which lost 9 bases and 4 bases, there was a span of 13 bases. Per the germline V gene, CDR1 is MDHEN and CDR2 is SYDVKM.

The rearrangement uses TRBV6-1 and TRBJ2-7; D may be TRBD2 (6 bases). The germline CDR1 and CDR2 sequences are MNHNS and SASEGT. Deletions cut 5 bases from V and 5 bases from J, with 7 bases between. The CDR3 extends over 11 amino acids. CDR3 nucleotides: TGTGCCAGCAGTCGGGAGCACGAGCAGTACTTC. This sequence encodes CASSREHEQYF.

There are many counts of this clonotype. The chain is built from TRBV29-1 and TRBJ1-1; 8 positions agree with TRBD1. Germline V lookup: CDR1 SQVTM, CDR2 ANQGSEA. There are 15 residues in the CDR3. The trim removed 6 bases at V and 3 bases at J, leaving 12 bases unmatched. CDR3 nucleotides: TGCAGCGTCGCCTCAACAGGGGGTAGGGACACTGAAGCTTTCTTT. This sequence encodes CSVASTGGRDTEAFF.

The rearrangement uses TRBV15 and TRBJ2-7; 11 bases map to TRBD1. CDR3 length: 15 residues. J was trimmed by 1 base and V by 3 bases; bases with no gene match: 2. Germline loops: CDR1 LNHNV, CDR2 YYDKDF (reference sequence). Here the CDR3 reads CATSSRDRGSYEQYF. The CDR3 nucleotides read TGTGCCACCAGCAGCCGGGACAGGGGGTCCTACGAGCAGTACTTC.

Many counts were recorded for this clonotype. At one boundary the junction diverges from the germline segment, which might be a read error. The V and J genes are TRBV11-1 and TRBJ1-3; D ambiguous. CDR1 is SGHAT, CDR2 FQDESV, per germline (reference sequence). CDR3 length: 18 amino acids. CDR3 sequence reads: CASSLGLTGALSGNTTYF. In DNA, the CDR3 is TGTGCCAGCAGCTTAGGGCTCACGGGTGCCCTCTCTGGAAACACCACATATTTT.

V gene TRBV2 combines with J gene TRBJ2-7; no reliable D call. Trimming stripped 10 bases from V and 5 bases from J, with 15 bases between. Germline V gene data show CDR1 as SNHLY and CDR2 as FYNNEI. This CDR3 spans 12 amino acids. Here the CDR3 reads CATSREQHEQYF. The CDR3 coding sequence is TGTGCCACCAGCAGAGAGCAACACGAGCAGTACTTC.